Below, 26 T cell receptor delta chains from the same sample are listed, as sequenced in a study of γδ T cells in repeated Plasmodium falciparum infection. TCRdb re-called the multiplex PCR reads via CATT. The table has under 65,000 delta-chain clones, around 1.7% seen once. Bulk repertoires came from Vgamma9/Vdelta2+ or Vdelta2-negative gammadelta T cells flow-sorted from PBMC. Material for sequencing was gamma-delta T cells from blood. These receptors all come from a pool of human donors (malaria-infected and uninfected, not separated).

This clone came up many times. The mismatch at residue 12 between this DNA's translation and the TCRdb protein of a much larger clone likely reflects a read error; the protein shown is translated from the DNA. The CDR3 here is CALGVVVDTPRSYWGYTDKLIF. The CDR3 bases are TGTGCTCTTGGGGTGGTGGTCGATACCCCGCGGTCATACTGGGGTTATACCGATAAACTCATCTTT. The chain carries TRDV1 and TRDJ1, with TRDD3 matching over 7 bases. This CDR3 region has 22 residues. CDR1 TSWWSYY and CDR2 QGS come from the germline V gene. Trimming took 4 bases from V and 2 from J; bases not matched to a gene: 28.

In the case of this clone: A read error is likely here: a far larger clone is one base away. Other DNA sequences within the sample encode an identical CDR3. This sequence joins TRDV1 and TRDJ1, with TRDD3 identical over 11 bases. The CDR3 extends over 19 amino acids. CDR1 and CDR2 (germline): TSWWSYY, QGS. CDR3 region: CALGGKLGGYDMYTDKLIF. CDR3 coding DNA: TGTGCTCTTGGGGGCAAACTTGGGGGATACGATATGTACACCGACAAACTCATCTTT.

Turning to this clone: This DNA's translation and the protein TCRdb lists, from a much larger clone, do not match at residue 12, likely due to a read error; the protein shown is translated from the DNA. This chain uses TRDV1 with TRDJ1; perhaps TRDD2 as D (5 bases). The V gene lost 8 bases and the J gene lost 10 bases, with 29 bases spanning the gap. The CDR3 runs 16 residues. Germline V CDR1 and CDR2: TSWWSYY, QGS. CDR3 nucleotide sequence: TGTGCTCTTCTGATCTTCCCCACCCCGTACGTAGGTAGACTCATCTTT. Translation gives CALLIFPTPYVGRLIF.

This clone was recorded a few times. The amino acid sequence in TCRdb belongs to a much larger clone and departs from this DNA's translation at residue 7, likely a sequencing read error; the sequence shown is translated from the DNA. V usage is TRDV1 and J usage is TRDJ1; 8 bases line up with TRDD3. Because TCRdb records no J gene, it was assigned here through a match of the DNA to germline. The CDR3 spans 20 residues. The V and J ends lost 2 bases and 0 bases, in that order; junction bases with no gene match: 17. CDR1 is TSWWSYY and CDR2 is QGS in the germline V gene. The CDR3 DNA is TGTGCTCTTGGGGAAATCTTTCCTAAGCACTGGGGGCTCTACACCGATAAACTCATCTTT. It encodes CALGEIFPKHWGLYTDKLIF.

With respect to this clone: This likely came from a read error, as a far larger clone is one base away. Other DNA sequences in the sample encode the same CDR3. This sequence joins TRDV1 and TRDJ1, with 7 bases lining up with TRDD2. TCRdb records no J gene; here it was assigned by comparing the DNA to germline. Losses at the gene ends were 2 bases for V and 2 bases for J; bases not matched to a gene: 26. The CDR3 has 22 amino acids. Germline V gene data show CDR1 as TSWWSYY and CDR2 as QGS. The CDR3 DNA is TGTGCTCTTGGGGAATCCTCTTCCTATCGATCGCTCATGGGTCCCCCTACCGATAAACTCATCTTT. It yields the protein CALGESSSYRSLMGPPTDKLIF.

The sample holds many counts of this clone. The protein held in TCRdb is that of a much larger clone and does not match this DNA's translation at residue 13, likely because of a read error; the protein shown is translated from the DNA. V usage is TRDV1 and J usage is TRDJ1, with D possibly being TRDD2 (8 bases). The ends were cut back, 4 bases at V and 0 bases at J, with 30 bases in the middle. Germline values: CDR1 TSWWSYY, CDR2 QGS. CDR3 length equals 21 residues. The DNA for the CDR3 is TGTGCTCTTGGGGTCCCTCTTCCTACGTACTGGGGACACCTGAACACCGATAAACTCATCTTT. The encoded protein is CALGVPLPTYWGHLNTDKLIF.

This clone was observed a handful of times. The TCRdb protein, from a much larger clone, departs from this DNA's translation at residue 7, likely by read error; the protein shown derives from the DNA. The genes are TRDV1 and TRDJ1; TRDD3 matches 11 bases. Germline V CDR1 and CDR2: TSWWSYY, QGS. This CDR3 is 20 amino acids long. The V gene end was trimmed by 2 bases and the J gene end by 0 bases; junction bases not matched to a gene: 14. The CDR3 bases are TGTGCTCTTGGGGAAACCCAGTACTGGGGGATATATTCCCACACCGATAAACTCATCTTT. It translates to CALGETQYWGIYSHTDKLIF.

With regard to this clone: A read error is likely here: a far larger clone is one base away. This CDR3 is also generated by other DNA sequences in the sample. V and J are TRDV1 and TRDJ1; TRDD3 matches at 10 bases. Germline V gene sequence: CDR1 TSWWSYY, CDR2 QGS. Unmatched junction bases numbered 24, after V lost 4 bases and J lost 4 bases. This CDR3 contains 21 residues. CDR3 nucleotides: TGTGCTCTTGGGGTCTCCTTCTTCTTCCTACAGGGGGGATACGCGAACGATAAACTCATCTTT. It codes for CALGVSFFFLQGGYANDKLIF.

This clone counts as medium-sized (0.01 to 0.1%). The same CDR3 also results from other DNA sequences found in this sample. The V call is TRDV2, the J call TRDJ1, with 7 nucleotides matching TRDD3. V lost 1 base and J lost 0; bases outside the gene matches: 10. The CDR3 contains 17 residues. The germline V gene has CDR1 GEAIGNYY and CDR2 EKD. The CDR3 sequence is CACDTLSTLGDTDKLIF. The CDR3 DNA is TGTGCCTGTGACACTCTGAGTACTCTGGGGGACACCGATAAACTCATCTTT.

This clone was observed a handful of times. The protein recorded in TCRdb matches a much larger clone and deviates from this DNA's translation at residue 7, suggesting a read error; the protein here is obtained by translating the DNA. The genes are TRDV1 and TRDJ3; D is unresolved. V lost 4 bases and J 2 bases, leaving 12 bases between the germline ends. CDR3 length: 17 residues. The germline CDR1 and CDR2 sequences are TSWWSYY and QGS. This CDR3 reads CALGVNLRPWDTRQMFF. DNA of the CDR3: TGTGCTCTTGGGGTAAACCTCAGGCCCTGGGACACCCGACAGATGTTTTTC.

This clone was counted between two and nine times. TCRdb's entry gives the protein of a much larger clone, which mismatches this DNA's translation at residue 8, likely from a read error; the protein reported here is translated from the DNA. The chain employs TRDV3 and TRDJ1; TRDD3 aligns across 12 bases. The CDR3 is 19 residues long. Germline assignment: CDR1 TVYSNPD and CDR2 GDNSRS (reference sequence). V gave up 1 base and J gave up 4 bases; unmatched junction bases: 19. The CDR3 here is CAFIPTLCWGIRRLDKLIF. CDR3 DNA sequence: TGTGCCTTTATTCCTACCCTCTGCTGGGGGATACGCAGGCTCGATAAACTCATCTTT.

A few counts support this clone. It is likely a read error: a sequence one base away is far more abundant. Distinct nucleotide sequences in the sample also encode this CDR3. V is TRDV2 and J is TRDJ1, with 11 positions matching TRDD3. CDR3 length equals 17 residues. Germline V CDR1 and CDR2: GEAIGNYY, EKD. DNA for the CDR3: TGTGCCTGTGACACCGGAATTGGGGGATACGCGACCGATAAGCTCATCTTT. Protein product: CACDTGIGGYATDKLIF.

This clone turned up a few times. The protein held in TCRdb is that of a much larger clone and does not match this DNA's translation at residue 13, likely because of a read error; the protein shown is translated from the DNA. V and J are TRDV1 and TRDJ1; the match to TRDD3 covers 10 bases. The J gene, left out of TCRdb, was set here by checking the DNA against germline. Losses at the gene ends were 0 bases for V and 0 bases for J; bases not matched to a gene: 22. CDR1 and CDR2 (germline): TSWWSYY, QGS. This CDR3 is built from 23 residues. DNA of the CDR3: TGTGCTCTTGGGGAACTCTTTCCTACGAGGACCCTAAGCTGGGGGATAGACACCGATAAACTCATCTTT. It yields the protein CALGELFPTRTLSWGIDTDKLIF.

Notes on this clone: This may stem from a read error, because a much larger clone lies one nucleotide away. The sample holds other DNA sequences that translate to the same CDR3. V usage is TRDV1 and J usage is TRDJ4; the match to TRDD3 covers 7 bases. Germline V CDR1 and CDR2: TSWWSYY, QGS. This CDR3 contains 24 residues. V gave up 5 bases and J gave up 1 base; unmatched junction bases: 37. Here the CDR3 DNA reads TGTGCTCTTGGGAAGGCGGTGACCTACTGGGTATACTGGGGATCCGAAGGCTACGTCAGACCCCTGATCTTT. This translates into CALGKAVTYWVYWGSEGYVRPLIF.

To note about this clone: This sequence is one base from a far larger clone and is likely a read error. The sample carries other DNA sequences with the same CDR3. The J gene is TRDJ1, the V gene TRDV1; 12 bases align to TRDD3. As TCRdb names no J gene, one was assigned here on the basis of a DNA match to germline. The CDR3 runs 19 residues. V shed 8 bases and J 5 bases; nucleotides not matched to a gene: 21. Germline CDR1 reads TSWWSYY; CDR2 reads QGS. The CDR3: CALIITHGYLLGDTDKLIF. DNA for the CDR3: TGTGCTCTTATCATTACCCATGGTTATTTACTGGGGGATACTGATAAACTCATCTTT.

The table lists this clone with a few counts. For this DNA, TCRdb reports the protein of a much larger clone, which diverges at residue 20, most likely from a read error; the protein presented here is translated directly from the DNA. The chain is built from TRDV1 and TRDJ1; TRDD3 matches at 9 bases. The CDR3 is made up of 25 amino acids. Germline V CDR1 and CDR2: TSWWSYY, QGS. Unmatched junction bases numbered 34, after V lost 2 bases and J lost 3 bases. CDR3 protein: CALGEAGLHLGDEVRRPLYADKLIF. The CDR3 DNA is TGTGCTCTTGGGGAAGCGGGCCTACACCTGGGGGATGAAGTGAGGAGGCCATTGTACGCCGATAAACTCATCTTT.

A word on this clone: A far larger clone is only one base removed, so a read error is likely. The same CDR3 also results from other DNA sequences found in this sample. The rearrangement links TRDV1 to TRDJ1; no clear D gene. Per the germline V gene, CDR1 is TSWWSYY and CDR2 is QGS. The CDR3 totals 20 residues. CDR3 residues: CALGELVFLLQGVYTDKLIF. Here the CDR3 DNA reads TGTGCTCTTGGGGAGCTGGTTTTTTTGTTACAAGGGGTCTACACCGACAAACTCATCTTT.

This clone was seen many times. The rearrangement uses TRDV1 and TRDJ1; D uncertain. Trimming pared 1 base from V and 0 bases from J, leaving 15 bases between. The CDR3 contains 17 residues. CDR1 is TSWWSYY and CDR2 is QGS in the germline V gene. The CDR3 DNA reads TGTGCTCTTGGGGAACCTCTCGCGAAGCCTAACACCGATAAACTCATCTTT. This codes for CALGEPLAKPNTDKLIF.

About this clone itself: An end of the junction does not agree with germline; a read error may underlie this. J is TRDJ1 and V is TRDV1; 12 bases are a match to TRDD3. This CDR3 has 25 residues. Germline V CDR1 and CDR2: TSWWSYY, QGS. CDR3 in amino acids: CALGDTHGRNYWGIPPSLYTNKLIF. The CDR3 DNA is TGTGCTCTTGGGGATACCCACGGGAGGAACTACTGGGGGATACCCCCATCCTTGTACACCAATAAACTCATCTTT.

This clone came up many times. The chain has TRDV3 and TRDJ1; perhaps TRDD3 as D (6 bases). The CDR3 totals 22 residues. CDR1 is TVYSNPD, CDR2 GDNSRS, per germline (reference sequence). V gave up 4 bases and J gave up 0 bases, with 39 bases separating them. The DNA of the CDR3 is TGTGCCTCTCCTGCCTCGCGCCCGTACTGGGCCCTACCATGGGGCCACACCGATAAACTCATCTTT. Translating it yields CASPASRPYWALPWGHTDKLIF. Full variable domain (missing parts from reference TRDV3 and TRDJ1): CDKVTQSSPDQTVASGSEVVLLCTYDTVYSNPDLFWYRIRPDYSFQFVFYGDNSRSEGADFTQGRFSVKHILTQKAFHLVISPVRTEDSATYYCASPASRPYWALPWGHTDKLIFGKGTRVTVEP.

With respect to this clone: A far larger clone is only one base removed, so a read error is likely. The identical CDR3 is also encoded by other nucleotide sequences in the sample. This chain links TRDV1 with TRDJ1, with TRDD3 matching 13 bases. Matching the DNA to germline supplied the J gene, which TCRdb does not give. CDR3 length: 25 amino acids. CDR1 is TSWWSYY, CDR2 QGS, per germline. The CDR3 DNA is TGTGCTCTTGGGGAACTATCCCCAACGCCTTTTTACTGGGGGATACGAGTACCTTACACTGATAAACTCATCTTT. Its protein product is CALGELSPTPFYWGIRVPYTDKLIF.

Note on this clone: The TCRdb record carries a much larger clone's protein, which differs from this DNA's translation at residue 6; a read error is the likely cause, and the protein listed here is the DNA translation. V usage is TRDV1 and J usage is TRDJ1, with 13 positions matching TRDD3. Because TCRdb records no J gene, it was assigned here through a match of the DNA to germline. The CDR3 length is 20 residues. CDR1 is TSWWSYY, CDR2 QGS, per germline. Trimming removed 1 base from V and 0 bases from J; junction bases left unmatched: 11. CDR3 loop: CALGEPGLFTGGYDTDKLIF. CDR3 in DNA: TGTGCTCTTGGGGAACCAGGTCTCTTTACTGGGGGATACGACACCGATAAACTCATCTTT.

This clone was seen at least ten times. This likely came from a read error, as a far larger clone is one base away. The same CDR3 also results from other DNA sequences found in this sample. V and J are TRDV1 and TRDJ1; TRDD3 might be the D (6 bases). V lost 3 bases and J lost 0, with 14 bases in between. CDR3 size: 16 residues. CDR1 is TSWWSYY, CDR2 QGS, per germline. The CDR3 is CALGDSWGGYTDKLIF. The CDR3 coding sequence is TGTGCTCTTGGGGACTCTTGGGGGGGGTACACCGATAAACTCATCTTT.

This clone was recorded a few times. TCRdb pairs this DNA with a much larger clone's protein that differs at residue 8, likely a read error; the protein shown was translated from the DNA. V is TRDV1 and J is TRDJ1, with D unresolved. V was pared by 2 bases and J by 3 bases, with 10 bases between. The CDR3 consists of 14 residues. Per the germline V gene, CDR1 is TSWWSYY and CDR2 is QGS. Here the CDR3 reads CALGEVALPDKLIF. The CDR3 coding sequence is TGTGCTCTTGGGGAAGTGGCCCTCCCCGATAAACTCATCTTT.

On this clone: Since a far larger clone is one base different, this is likely a read error. The sample holds other DNA sequences that translate to the same CDR3. The gene calls are TRDV1 and TRDJ1, with 9 nucleotides matching TRDD2. The germline CDR1 and CDR2 sequences are TSWWSYY and QGS. The CDR3 contains 19 residues. The CDR3 protein is CALGELAFLPRPRTDKLIF. The CDR3 DNA reads as TGTGCTCTCGGGGAACTCGCCTTCCTACCGCGGCCTCGCACCGATAAACTCATCTTT.

This clone was recorded at least ten times. A read error is possible here, since a much larger clone lies one base away. The gene calls are TRAV14/DV4 and TRDJ1; TRDD3 matches 8 bases. The V gene end was trimmed by 7 bases and the J gene end by 0 bases; junction bases not matched to a gene: 16. The CDR3 is 18 amino acids. In germline, CDR1 is TSDPSYG, CDR2 QGSYDQQN (reference sequence). The CDR3 protein is CAMISSCWGTLYTDKLIF. CDR3 DNA sequence: TGTGCAATGATATCCTCCTGCTGGGGGACACTGTACACCGATAAACTCATCTTT.